What follows are 18 T cell receptor beta chains derived from one specimen sequenced in a study of CD8+CD57+ T cells in acquired aplastic anemia. Patients sequenced had flow cytometry evidence of CD8+CD57+ cell expansion. The template for TCR beta VDJ and CDR3 sequence profiling was genomic DNA. Each CDR3 protein gets one entry after TCRdb re-called the reads with MiXCR. This table has some 170,000 distinct CDR3 sequences, 71% appearing once. The source material was sorted CD4+, CD8+, or CD8+CD57+ T cells (not recorded which) from PBMCs. These receptors were obtained from a human donor with aplastic anemia.

In its sample, this clonotype was seen a few times. V gene TRBV19 combines with J gene TRBJ2-5; 11 nucleotides agree with TRBD2. The trim removed 6 bases at V and 0 bases at J, leaving 12 bases unmatched. The CDR3 totals 18 residues. CDR1 and CDR2 (germline): LNHDA, SQIVND (reference sequence). DNA of the CDR3: TGTGCCAGTAGCGATACGATCAGACTAGCGGGGTACCAAGAGACCCAGTACTTC. This codes for CASSDTIRLAGYQETQYF. The full variable domain, with the rest looked up from reference TRBV19 and TRBJ2-5, is DGGITQSPKYLFRKEGQNVTLSCEQNLNHDAMYWYRQDPGQGLRLIYYSQIVNDFQKGDIAEGYSVSREKKESFPLTVTSAQKNPTAFYLCASSDTIRLAGYQETQYFGPGTRLLVL.

This rearrangement joins TRBV2 to TRBJ2-5; TRBD2 matches 8 bases. The germline CDR1 and CDR2 sequences are SNHLY and FYNNEI. Trimming cost V 4 bases and J 5 bases; bases outside gene matches: 3. The CDR3 loop spans 13 amino acids. CDR3 nucleotides: TGTGCCAGCAGTGGTTCGGGGGGGGAGACCCAGTACTTC. Translation gives CASSGSGGETQYF.

This clonotype was seen once. At one boundary the junction diverges from the germline segment, which might be a read error. The chain has TRBV12-3 or TRBV12-4 and TRBJ1-1; perhaps TRBD1 as D (6 bases). The CDR3 contains 14 residues. This CDR3 is CAGSFQGWNTEAFF. Written as DNA, the CDR3 is TGCGCCGGCAGTTTCCAGGGGTGGAACACTGAAGCTTTCTTT.

J is TRBJ1-1 and V is TRBV29-1; D may be TRBD1 (5 bases). This CDR3 has 15 residues. Germline CDR1 SQVTM, CDR2 ANQGSEA. The germline V and J ends were trimmed by 7 bases and 1 base, with 19 bases remaining between them. CDR3 in amino acids: CSADRDGQRNTEAFF. The CDR3 region has the DNA TGCAGCGCCGACCGGGACGGTCAACGGAACACTGAAGCTTTCTTT.

This clonotype was counted ten times or more. The chain combines TRBV20-1 with TRBJ1-5, with D tentatively TRBD1 (5 bases). Germline-derived CDR1 and CDR2 are DFQATT and SNEGSKA (reference sequence). With 4 bases removed from V and 9 bases from J, the gap between germline ends came to 22 bases. This CDR3 comprises 15 residues. The chain's CDR3 is CSAKGSAGESPPQHF. Here the CDR3 DNA reads TGCAGTGCTAAGGGAAGCGCGGGGGAATCACCGCCCCAGCATTTT.

The chain joins TRBV14 to TRBJ1-6; a possible D gene is TRBD1 (5 bases). This CDR3 contains 16 residues. V lost 6 bases and J 7 bases, leaving 19 bases between the germline ends. Looked up from germline, CDR1 is SGHDN and CDR2 is FVKESK. The CDR3, as DNA: TGTGCCAGCAGGTCTCACGCCGGGACTGACAATTCACCCCTCCACTTT. Translating it yields CASRSHAGTDNSPLHF. The full variable domain, rest sourced from reference TRBV14 and TRBJ1-6, is EAGVTQFPSHSVIEKGQTVTLRCDPISGHDNLYWYRRVMGKEIKFLLHFVKESKQDESGMPNNRFLAERTGGTYSTLKVQPAELEDSGVYFCASRSHAGTDNSPLHFGNGTRLTVT.

The genes are TRBV19 and TRBJ2-3; D uncertain. V was shortened by 1 base and J by 4 bases, with 6 bases between the two germline ends. Germline loops: CDR1 LNHDA, CDR2 SQIVND (reference sequence). This CDR3 contains 13 residues. The chain's CDR3 is CASSIVPADTQYF. The DNA for the CDR3 is TGTGCCAGTAGTATAGTGCCAGCAGATACGCAGTATTTT.

Only a few counts were recorded for this clonotype. The chain uses TRBV27 and TRBJ1-2, with 7 bases lining up with TRBD1. The trim removed 0 bases at V and 8 bases at J, leaving 9 bases unmatched. This CDR3 comprises 15 residues. Germline V gene sequence: CDR1 MNHEY, CDR2 SMNVEV (reference sequence). CDR3 in DNA: TGTGCCAGCAGTTTATCGAGGGGGCTCCTCCCCGGCTACACCTTC. It specifies CASSLSRGLLPGYTF.

The sample holds a few counts of this clonotype. The gene calls are TRBV5-1 and TRBJ1-1, with D possibly matching TRBD1 (6 bases). The CDR3 runs 13 residues. The germline gives CDR1 SGHRS, CDR2 YFSETQ. Trimming took off 0 bases at V and 6 bases at J, with 9 bases between the two ends. The CDR3 reads CASSLDTGPEAFF. For the CDR3, the DNA is TGCGCCAGCAGCTTGGACACAGGGCCTGAAGCTTTCTTT.

The V call is TRBV19, the J call TRBJ2-1; unclear D gene. The CDR3 runs 12 residues. The germline V gene has CDR1 LNHDA and CDR2 SQIVND (reference sequence). V shed 5 bases and J shed 4 bases, with 6 bases lying between them. This chain's CDR3 is CASSEAYNEQFF. In DNA form, the CDR3 reads TGTGCCAGTAGTGAAGCATACAATGAGCAGTTCTTC.

The chain couples TRBV20-1 to TRBJ1-5; 9 nucleotides agree with TRBD1. Germline assignment: CDR1 DFQATT and CDR2 SNEGSKA (reference sequence). The CDR3 is made up of 15 amino acids. V dropped 0 bases and J dropped 7; count of bases not matched to a gene: 7. The CDR3 DNA reads as TGCAGTGCTAGAGATATGGGACAGGGAGGCCAGCCCCAGCATTTT. This encodes CSARDMGQGGQPQHF.

The chain uses TRBV24-1 and TRBJ2-7; 9 bases are shared with TRBD2. This CDR3 spans 13 amino acids. With 5 bases clipped from V and 10 bases from J, the junction kept 8 bases outside the gene matches. Germline V gives CDR1 KGHDR, CDR2 SFDVKD. Here the CDR3 reads CATSVSGSGDQYF. The CDR3 nucleotides read TGTGCCACCAGTGTTAGCGGGAGTGGCGATCAGTACTTC.

The table lists this clonotype with a few counts. The V and J genes are TRBV19 and TRBJ2-3; D is undetermined. Trimming pared 5 bases from V and 6 bases from J, leaving 12 bases between. The CDR3 is 13 amino acids. Germline-derived CDR1 and CDR2 are LNHDA and SQIVND (reference sequence). The CDR3 sequence is CASSLVETDTQYF. The DNA of the CDR3 is TGTGCCAGTAGTTTGGTCGAGACGGATACGCAGTATTTT.

This chain joins TRBV7-2 and TRBJ2-5, with no clear D. Germline CDR1 reads SGHTA; CDR2 reads FQGNSA. CDR3 length equals 14 residues. Trimming pared 1 base from V and 7 bases from J, leaving 13 bases between. The CDR3 loop is CASSLGQADGTQYF. CDR3 DNA: TGTGCCAGCAGCTTAGGGCAGGCGGATGGGACCCAGTACTTC.

This sequence joins TRBV6-4 and TRBJ2-5; 11 bases align to TRBD1. Trimming at V came to 5 bases and at J to 9 bases, leaving 8 bases not matched to a gene. The CDR3 consists of 14 residues. CDR1 and CDR2 (germline): MRHNA, SNTAGT. The CDR3 here is CASSSPPGQGAQYF. DNA for the CDR3: TGTGCCAGCAGTTCTCCACCGGGACAGGGGGCCCAGTACTTC.

This clonotype was observed a few times. The chain combines TRBV7-9 with TRBJ1-2; 7 nucleotides match TRBD1. The J segment lost 3 bases and the V segment lost 0 bases, leaving 4 bases of the junction unmatched. Germline CDR1 is SEHNR and CDR2 is FQNEAQ (reference sequence). The CDR3 runs 15 residues. CDR3 region: CASSLAYGTDYGYTF. Written as DNA, the CDR3 is TGTGCCAGCAGCTTAGCGTACGGGACAGACTATGGCTACACCTTC.

This sequence joins TRBV15 and TRBJ2-3; 10 bases map to TRBD2. J was trimmed by 5 bases and V by 1 base; bases with no gene match: 6. This CDR3 contains 16 residues. Germline lookup yields CDR1 LNHNV and CDR2 YYDKDF (reference sequence). The DNA for the CDR3 is TGTGCCACCAGCAGAGGCTCAGCGGGAGGGGGAGATACGCAGTATTTT. It yields the protein CATSRGSAGGGDTQYF.

This clonotype showed up just a few times. The chain has TRBV2 and TRBJ1-6; 11 bases fit TRBD1. The CDR3 has 13 residues. In germline, CDR1 is SNHLY, CDR2 FYNNEI. Unmatched junction bases numbered 1, after V lost 7 bases and J lost 8 bases. The CDR3 loop is CASMGQGDSPLHF. The CDR3 bases are TGTGCCAGCATGGGACAGGGGGATTCACCCCTCCACTTT.